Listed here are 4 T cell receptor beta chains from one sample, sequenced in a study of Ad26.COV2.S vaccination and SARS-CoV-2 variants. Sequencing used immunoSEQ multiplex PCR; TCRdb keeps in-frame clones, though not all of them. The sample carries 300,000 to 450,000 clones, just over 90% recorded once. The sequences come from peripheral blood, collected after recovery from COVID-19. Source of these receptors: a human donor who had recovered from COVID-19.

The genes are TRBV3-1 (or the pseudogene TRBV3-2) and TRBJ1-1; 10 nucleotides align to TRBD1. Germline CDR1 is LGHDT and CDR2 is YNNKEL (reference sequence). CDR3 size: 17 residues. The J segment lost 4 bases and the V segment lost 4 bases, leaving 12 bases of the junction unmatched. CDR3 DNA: TGTGCCAGCAGCCCAGGGACAGGGGACCCTATTCCCACTGAAGCTTTCTTT. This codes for CASSPGTGDPIPTEAFF.

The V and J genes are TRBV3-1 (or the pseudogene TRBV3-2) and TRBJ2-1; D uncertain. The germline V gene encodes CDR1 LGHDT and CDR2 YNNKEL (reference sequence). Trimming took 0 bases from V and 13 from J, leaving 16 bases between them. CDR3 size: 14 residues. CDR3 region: CASSQDLAESIQFF. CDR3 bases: TGTGCCAGCAGCCAAGATCTCGCGGAGTCTATTCAGTTCTTC.

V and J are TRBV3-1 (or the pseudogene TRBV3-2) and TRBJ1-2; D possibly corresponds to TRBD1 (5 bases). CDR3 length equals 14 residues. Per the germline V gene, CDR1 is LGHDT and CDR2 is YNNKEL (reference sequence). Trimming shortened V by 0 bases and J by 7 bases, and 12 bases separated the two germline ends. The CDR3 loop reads CASSQDYKGLGYTF. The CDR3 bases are TGTGCCAGCAGCCAAGATTACAAGGGGCTTGGCTACACCTTC.

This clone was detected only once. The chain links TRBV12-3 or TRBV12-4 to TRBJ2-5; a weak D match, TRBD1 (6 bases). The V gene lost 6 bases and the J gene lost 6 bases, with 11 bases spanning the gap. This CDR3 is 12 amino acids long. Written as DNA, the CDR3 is TGTGCCAGCAGGAACAGGGAGAAGACCCAGTACTTC. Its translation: CASRNREKTQYF.